A selection of T cell receptor beta chains follows, all from one sample in a study of T cell responses to AZD1222 COVID-19 vaccine. The assay was immunoSEQ multiplex PCR, and TCRdb's table has in-frame clones only and misses some. Of about 90,000 clones in the sample, 80% to 90% are singletons; the top ten hold under 20%. Material: peripheral blood, obtained on day 0 of AZD1222 vaccination. These receptors originate from an adult in good health. Each CDR3 is given with its conserved first and last residue. Each record gives: D gene, J gene, V gene, clone size, CDR3 protein, CDR3 DNA. A D gene is named only where the DNA matches it firmly. Clone sizes are given selectively: once, few, many, or a class where the clone is expanded.

>NA|TRBJ1-1|TRBV30|NA
CAWSRNADTEAFF
TGTGCCTGGAGTCGCAATGCGGACACTGAAGCTTTCTTT
>NA|TRBJ1-3|TRBV19|NA
CASSPIGQPSGNTIYF
TGTGCCAGTAGCCCGATTGGACAGCCCTCTGGAAACACCATATATTTT
>NA|TRBJ2-5|TRBV3-1/TRBV3-2|NA
CASSHHVETQYF
TGTGCCAGCAGCCACCATGTCGAGACCCAGTACTTC
>NA|TRBJ1-1|TRBV7-9|NA
CASSLGSGRPATEAFF
TGTGCCAGCAGCTTGGGATCCGGGAGACCGGCAACTGAAGCTTTCTTT
>TRBD1|TRBJ1-2|TRBV30|NA
CAWAIQGTATGYTF
TGTGCCTGGGCTATACAGGGGACAGCTACTGGCTACACCTTC
>TRBD2|TRBJ2-3|TRBV4-2|few
CASSQEQREGTDTQYF
TGTGCCAGCAGCCAAGAACAGCGGGAGGGCACAGATACGCAGTATTTT
>NA|TRBJ2-5|TRBV5-1|few
CASSSRLIQYF
TGCGCCAGCAGCTCACGACTGATCCAGTACTTC
>NA|TRBJ1-3|TRBV7-8|NA
CASSSGTPSTGNTIYF
TGTGCCAGCAGCTCCGGGACACCATCCACTGGAAACACCATATATTTT
>NA|TRBJ1-5|TRBV29-1|NA
CSVSGSQGQPQHF
TGCAGCGTTTCTGGCTCGCAGGGTCAGCCCCAGCATTTT
>NA|TRBJ1-5|TRBV6-5|NA
CASSYTLERNSAAQHF
TGTGCCAGCAGTTATACCCTTGAAAGGAACTCTGCAGCCCAGCATTTT
>TRBD1|TRBJ1-6|TRBV3-1/TRBV3-2|NA
CASSRGQFESPLHF
TGTGCCAGCAGCCGGGGACAGTTTGAATCACCCCTCCACTTT
>TRBD1|TRBJ1-1|TRBV5-6|few
CASSLTGGDTEAFF
TGTGCCAGCAGCTTAACAGGGGGGGACACTGAAGCTTTCTTT
>TRBD1|TRBJ2-7|TRBV6-4|NA
CASDPGQVLWGYEQYF
TGTGCCAGCGACCCGGGACAGGTCCTGTGGGGCTACGAGCAGTACTTC
>TRBD1|TRBJ1-2|TRBV5-6|NA
CASSPPTGGDYGYTF
TGTGCCAGCAGCCCACCGACAGGGGGCGACTATGGCTACACCTTC
>TRBD1|TRBJ2-2|TRBV2|NA
CASRKPGQGAPGELFF
TGTGCCAGCAGAAAACCGGGACAGGGGGCGCCCGGGGAGCTGTTTTTT
>TRBD1|TRBJ1-5|TRBV27|NA
CASSREANRGGQPQHF
TGTGCCAGCAGTCGAGAAGCGAACAGGGGGGGTCAGCCCCAGCATTTT
>TRBD1|TRBJ1-5|TRBV7-9|NA
CASSRTGGSQPQHF
TGTGCCAGCAGCCGGACAGGGGGCAGTCAGCCCCAGCATTTT
>TRBD1|TRBJ2-2|TRBV30|NA
CAWSVTGAGELFF
TGTGCCTGGAGTGTTACAGGGGCCGGGGAGCTGTTTTTT
>NA|TRBJ1-6|TRBV28|few
CASSVDGQFSSYNSPLHF
TGTGCCAGCAGTGTGGACGGTCAGTTTAGCTCCTATAATTCACCCCTCCACTTT
>NA|TRBJ1-4|TRBV5-1|NA
CASSLGGGASTNEKLFF
TGCGCCAGCAGCTTGGGTGGGGGCGCGTCAACTAATGAAAAACTGTTTTTT
>TRBD1|TRBJ2-2|TRBV11-2|NA
CASSLWGQGSAGELFF
TGTGCCAGCAGCTTATGGGGACAGGGGAGCGCCGGGGAGCTGTTTTTT
>NA|TRBJ1-1|TRBV19|once
CASSGQLNTEAFF
TGTGCCAGTAGTGGACAGTTGAACACTGAAGCTTTCTTT
>TRBD2|TRBJ2-1|TRBV10-1|NA
CASSENVGTRCRNEQFF
TGCGCCAGCAGTGAAAACGTAGGGACTAGGTGTCGTAATGAGCAGTTCTTC
>NA|TRBJ2-3|TRBV12-3/TRBV12-4|NA
CASTYPTFSTQYF
TGTGCCAGCACCTACCCGACTTTTTCTACGCAGTATTTT
>NA|TRBJ2-7|TRBV7-9|NA
CASSFAGAYEQYF
TGTGCCAGCAGCTTTGCAGGCGCCTACGAGCAGTACTTC
>NA|TRBJ2-3|TRBV29-1|NA
CSVRTAPGTDTQYF
TGCAGCGTGAGGACAGCCCCGGGCACAGATACGCAGTATTTT
>NA|TRBJ1-6|TRBV30|NA
CAWTSPGYNSPLHF
TGTGCCTGGACCTCTCCGGGGTATAATTCACCCCTCCACTTT
>NA|TRBJ2-7|TRBV4-1|NA
CASSLRDKPYEQYF
TGCGCCAGCAGCCTCCGGGACAAACCCTACGAGCAGTACTTC
>TRBD1|TRBJ2-5|TRBV7-8|NA
CASSPRGQDGTQYF
TGTGCCAGCAGCCCAAGGGGACAGGATGGGACCCAGTACTTC